This T cell receptor (beta chain) was observed in a study of blood T cell repertoires in COVID-19 (dated by TCRdb to 2020 to 2021). About the study as a whole: Samples from collaborators originated in the United States, Italy and Spain and spanned both the acute and convalescent phases of COVID-19. Samples were obtained from the ongoing ImmuneRACE study (first 160 participants) and from 950 to 1,500 subjects provided by 6 global collaborators. The prospective study material was composed of cDNA or gDNA derived from T cells, B-cell-depleted T cells, or PBMCs. Where HLA class I and class II types were available, the types were taken from metadata supplied by the sample provider, not from assay-based typing. Nearly every sample came with metadata listing a de-identified subject ID, COVID-19 status, age in years and sex. Deeply sampled blood TCRbeta repertoires from subjects exposed to, actively infected with, or recovered from COVID-19 were included in the dataset. The repertoires were released in a freely available public database meant as a resource for research on the immune response to SARS-CoV-2. What the work shows at the level of the full study, not this receptor alone: Clinical and demographic metadata were provided uncurated, with the amount varying by source and participant.

TCRbeta CDR3 regions were amplified from genomic DNA using the immunoSEQ Assay, a bias-controlled multiplex PCR. As for the authors' bioinformatics: Nucleated cell counts per sample were estimated from amplification of reference gene primers within the assay. To quantify the absolute abundance of each unique TCRbeta CDR3 rearrangement, sequence reads were collapsed and filtered. For each sample, productive Simpson clonality was calculated as the square root of Simpson's diversity index across productive rearrangements. TCRdb re-hosts the immuneACCESS table, in-frame sequences only. Its copies lack some clones; in the studies checked, an unresolved V gene accounts for under half of them, and the cause for the rest is not known. V, J and clone size are those of that table, while D and trimming were read from the DNA. Within this sample are approximately 200,000 clones, with roughly four fifths of them counted one time only. The top ten clonotypes cover more than 2% of the sample.

Trimming at the junction amounts to 3 bases on V and 1 base on J, and the germline ends lie 7 bases apart. Per the germline V gene, SGHAT is the CDR1 and FQNNGV is the CDR2. The CDR3 holds 13 amino acids from the cysteine to the phenylalanine. Just the 39-base CDR3 DNA is kept, in frame starting at base 1. To note about this clone: No cognate antigen has been identified for it. No quality values exist for individual bases; no much larger clone is one base distant.

Collaborating institutions collected whole blood in K2EDTA tubes following their own protocols. For TCRbeta analysis, collaborators shipped samples in one of three forms: frozen whole blood, isolated PBMCs, or DNA extracted from either of those sample types. The chain is made from TRBV11-2 and TRBJ2-7; confidence is insufficient to name the D gene. Sequencing input: peripheral blood. This clonotype originated in a woman aged 60-70 years with acute or convalescent COVID-19. For the CDR3, the sequence is CASSLYGSYEQYF. The base sequence is TGTGCCAGCAGCTTGTACGGTTCCTACGAGCAGTACTTC.